Listed below are T cell receptor beta chains from one sample, sequenced in a study of ipilimumab plus nivolumab after autologous stem cell transplantation. The table came from immunoSEQ multiplex PCR; TCRdb's copy has only in-frame clones and leaves some out. This table has approximately 84,000 clones, nearly 85% appearing once. The sample consisted of PBMCs, taken in a trial of ipilimumab plus nivolumab as post-transplant consolidation. These receptors all come from a male donor with diffuse large B-cell lymphoma. Both conserved end residues are part of each CDR3. A D gene is named only where the DNA matches it firmly. Some rows have no size entry. The others give once, few or many, or a class for an expanded clone.

j_call: TRBJ2-7; v_call: TRBV6-6; d_call: TRBD1; clone_size: -; cdr3_aa: CASSGTGGEQYF; cdr3_nt: TGTGCCAGCAGTGGGACAGGGGGCGAGCAGTACTTC
j_call: TRBJ2-5; v_call: TRBV5-1; d_call: TRBD2; clone_size: -; cdr3_aa: CASRLPVGLAGDDSPKTQYF; cdr3_nt: TGCGCCAGCAGACTACCGGTGGGACTAGCGGGGGACGATTCCCCCAAGACCCAGTACTTC
j_call: TRBJ2-1; v_call: TRBV5-4; d_call: TRBD1; clone_size: once; cdr3_aa: CASRMTGVNEQFF; cdr3_nt: TGTGCCAGCAGGATGACAGGGGTGAATGAGCAGTTCTTC
j_call: TRBJ2-7; v_call: TRBV19; d_call: -; clone_size: -; cdr3_aa: CASSTIAGSEQYF; cdr3_nt: TGTGCCAGTAGTACGATCGCAGGGAGCGAGCAGTACTTC
j_call: TRBJ2-3; v_call: TRBV9; d_call: -; clone_size: -; cdr3_aa: CASSVVGVVDGTQYF; cdr3_nt: TGTGCCAGCAGCGTAGTGGGAGTTGTTGATGGTACGCAGTATTTT
j_call: TRBJ2-2; v_call: TRBV9; d_call: -; clone_size: -; cdr3_aa: CASSVVAGPGELFF; cdr3_nt: TGTGCCAGCAGCGTAGTCGCGGGTCCCGGGGAGCTGTTTTTT
j_call: TRBJ1-2; v_call: TRBV2; d_call: -; clone_size: -; cdr3_aa: CASRRDPYGYTF; cdr3_nt: TGTGCCAGCAGGCGGGACCCCTATGGCTACACCTTC
j_call: TRBJ2-3; v_call: TRBV27; d_call: -; clone_size: -; cdr3_aa: CASSGGIVGTDTQYF; cdr3_nt: TGTGCCAGCAGTGGTGGGATCGTAGGCACAGATACGCAGTATTTT
j_call: TRBJ2-7; v_call: TRBV6-1; d_call: -; clone_size: -; cdr3_aa: CASSEAGHSYEQYF; cdr3_nt: TGTGCCAGCAGTGAAGCGGGACATTCTTACGAGCAGTACTTC
j_call: TRBJ2-3; v_call: TRBV5-4; d_call: -; clone_size: -; cdr3_aa: CARGGKTDTQYF; cdr3_nt: TGTGCCCGAGGAGGGAAGACAGATACGCAGTATTTT
j_call: TRBJ1-3; v_call: TRBV19; d_call: -; clone_size: -; cdr3_aa: CASSIEGNGKGNTIYF; cdr3_nt: TGTGCCAGTAGTATCGAGGGGAACGGGAAAGGAAACACCATATATTTT
j_call: TRBJ1-3; v_call: TRBV7-9; d_call: TRBD1; clone_size: -; cdr3_aa: CASRSIWTGSGNTIYF; cdr3_nt: TGTGCCAGCAGGTCGATCTGGACAGGCTCTGGAAACACCATATATTTT
j_call: TRBJ2-5; v_call: TRBV18; d_call: TRBD2; clone_size: once; cdr3_aa: CASSPRAWDYTQETQYF; cdr3_nt: TGTGCCAGCTCACCAAGAGCGTGGGACTACACCCAAGAGACCCAGTACTTC
j_call: TRBJ1-5; v_call: TRBV30; d_call: -; clone_size: -; cdr3_aa: CAWSPLRNQPQHF; cdr3_nt: TGTGCCTGGAGTCCCTTACGAAATCAGCCCCAGCATTTT
j_call: TRBJ2-3; v_call: TRBV5-4; d_call: TRBD2; clone_size: -; cdr3_aa: CASNFGGAMGTDTQYF; cdr3_nt: TGTGCCAGCAACTTCGGGGGGGCGATGGGCACAGATACGCAGTATTTT
j_call: TRBJ1-3; v_call: TRBV9; d_call: -; clone_size: -; cdr3_aa: CASSAPGAPVGNTIYF; cdr3_nt: TGTGCCAGCAGCGCACCGGGAGCCCCGGTAGGAAACACCATATATTTT
j_call: TRBJ2-3; v_call: TRBV7-7; d_call: TRBD1; clone_size: -; cdr3_aa: CASSSGQSSDTQYF; cdr3_nt: TGTGCTAGCAGCTCGGGACAGTCTTCAGATACGCAGTATTTT